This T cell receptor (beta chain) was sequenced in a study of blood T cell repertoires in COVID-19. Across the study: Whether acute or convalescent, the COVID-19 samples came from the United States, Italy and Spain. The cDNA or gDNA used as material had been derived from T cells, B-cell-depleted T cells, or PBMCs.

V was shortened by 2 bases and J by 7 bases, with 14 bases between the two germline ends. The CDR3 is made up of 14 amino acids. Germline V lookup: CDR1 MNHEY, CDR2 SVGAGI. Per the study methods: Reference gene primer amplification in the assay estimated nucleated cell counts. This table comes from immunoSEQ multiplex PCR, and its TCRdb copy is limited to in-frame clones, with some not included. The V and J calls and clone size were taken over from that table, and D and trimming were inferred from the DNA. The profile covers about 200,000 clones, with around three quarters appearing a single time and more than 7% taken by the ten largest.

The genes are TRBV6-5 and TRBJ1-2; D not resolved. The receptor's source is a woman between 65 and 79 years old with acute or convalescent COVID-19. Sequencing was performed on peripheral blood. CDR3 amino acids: CASSYRWQEGGYTF. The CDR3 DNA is TGTGCCAGCAGTTACCGGTGGCAGGAGGGTGGCTACACCTTC.